A single sample is the source of the 28 T cell receptor beta chains below, sequenced in a study of molecular identifiers for immune sequencing clone quantification. MiXCR was run by TCRdb on the PCR reads, yielding one entry per CDR3 protein. The table has about 640,000 distinct CDR3 sequences, about 20% seen once; the top ten hold roughly 0.83%. Specimen: naive CD8+ T cells from blood, with Jurkat cell RNA spiked in. The subset is: FACS-sorted CD8+CD4-CCR7+CD45RA+ naive T cells. These receptors all stem from a human donor in good health. Some libraries in this study had Jurkat cell RNA spiked in.

This chain connects TRBV6-4 to TRBJ2-1, with 11 nucleotides matching TRBD2. The junction had 0 bases not matched to a gene; V was cut back by 4 bases and J by 4 bases. Germline CDR1 and CDR2: MRHNA and SNTAGT. The CDR3 has 14 amino acids. CDR3 DNA sequence: TGTGCCAGCAGTGGACTAGCGGGGTACAATGAGCAGTTCTTC. It translates to CASSGLAGYNEQFF.

Only a few counts were recorded for this clonotype. The chain combines TRBV9 with TRBJ2-7, with 11 bases that match TRBD2. The germline gives CDR1 SGDLS, CDR2 YYNGEE. The length of the CDR3 is 15 residues. V shed 4 bases and J 5 bases; nucleotides not matched to a gene: 8. For the CDR3, the DNA is TGTGCCAGCAGCTTGCGACTAGCGGGATTTCACGAGCAGTACTTC. Its translation is CASSLRLAGFHEQYF.

This clonotype occurred many times. The chain couples TRBV5-5 to TRBJ2-1; D is tentatively TRBD1 or TRBD2 (5 bases each). Trimming took off 3 bases at V and 1 base at J, with 8 bases between the two ends. CDR3 size: 14 residues. CDR1 and CDR2 (germline): SGHKS, YYEKEE (reference sequence). CDR3 nucleotides: TGTGCCAGCAGCTATGAGGGGTCCTACAATGAGCAGTTCTTC. Residues: CASSYEGSYNEQFF.

This clonotype was counted many times. The rearrangement joins TRBV5-6 to TRBJ2-7; no firm D call. Between the trimmed V and J ends, which lost 4 bases and 2 bases, there was a span of 16 bases. The CDR3 runs 15 residues. Germline lookup yields CDR1 SGHDT and CDR2 YYEEEE. CDR3 region: CASSPMSVGPYEQYF. CDR3 DNA sequence: TGTGCCAGCAGCCCCATGTCGGTCGGGCCCTACGAGCAGTACTTC.

V usage is TRBV19 and J usage is TRBJ2-7; D not certain. Looked up from germline, CDR1 is LNHDA and CDR2 is SQIVND (reference sequence). The CDR3 sequence is 15 residues long. The V and J ends lost 1 base and 3 bases respectively, with 13 bases between them. Here the CDR3 DNA reads TGTGCCAGTAGTATAGGCGCGGATCCCCTCTACGAGCAGTACTTC. Its protein is CASSIGADPLYEQYF.

In its sample, this clonotype was seen many times. This rearrangement joins TRBV5-4 to TRBJ2-7; D is ambiguous. CDR3 length: 12 amino acids. V lost 4 bases and J 5 bases, leaving 10 bases between the germline ends. Germline V gene data show CDR1 as SGHNT and CDR2 as YYREEE (reference sequence). The chain's CDR3 is CASSPESDEQYF. CDR3 coding DNA: TGTGCCAGCAGCCCCGAGTCGGACGAGCAGTACTTC.

This clonotype was counted at least ten times. V gene TRBV6-5 combines with J gene TRBJ2-3, with 8 nucleotides matching TRBD1. In germline, CDR1 is MNHEY, CDR2 SVGAGI. The length of the CDR3 is 18 residues. J lost 0 bases, V lost 0 bases, and 8 bases had no gene match. The CDR3 region is CASSYSIGTGGSTDTQYF. The CDR3, as DNA: TGTGCCAGCAGTTACTCGATCGGGACAGGAGGGAGCACAGATACGCAGTATTTT.

As regards this clonotype: A much larger clonotype is one base distant, so this may be a read error. The chain carries TRBV7-6 and TRBJ2-3; the match to TRBD1 covers 7 bases. The CDR3 consists of 16 residues. CDR1 SGHVS and CDR2 FNYEAQ come from the germline V gene. V lost 5 bases and J lost 4; bases outside the gene matches: 12. This chain's CDR3 is CASSPTTGKLPDTQYF. Here the CDR3 DNA reads TGTGCCAGCAGCCCCACGACAGGGAAGCTTCCAGATACGCAGTATTTT.

This clonotype was recorded at least ten times. The V gene is TRBV6-2 or TRBV6-3, the J gene TRBJ2-7; TRBD1 matches at 9 bases. With 5 bases clipped from V and 3 bases from J, the junction kept 14 bases outside the gene matches. The CDR3 has 17 amino acids. Germline loops: CDR1 MNHEY, CDR2 SVGEGT. The CDR3 loop reads CASSPLTGTGTLYEQYF. CDR3 nucleotide sequence: TGTGCCAGCAGTCCACTGACCGGGACAGGGACCCTCTACGAGCAGTACTTC.

This clonotype was seen a few times. The chain links TRBV5-6 to TRBJ2-7; D is unresolved. Germline V gene sequence: CDR1 SGHDT, CDR2 YYEEEE. The CDR3 sequence is 14 residues long. V lost 4 bases, J lost 6 bases, and 17 bases lay in between. Written as DNA, the CDR3 is TGTGCCAGCAGCCGTAGAGCGACACGGGTCGAGCAGTACTTC. This codes for CASSRRATRVEQYF.

This clonotype showed up many times. The V gene is TRBV7-6, the J gene TRBJ1-4; TRBD1 matches 7 bases. The CDR3 totals 15 residues. The trim removed 5 bases at V and 8 bases at J, leaving 11 bases unmatched. Germline CDR1 and CDR2: SGHVS and FNYEAQ. CDR3 coding DNA: TGTGCCAGCAGCCTCCTACAGGGGTTGCGGGAAAAACTGTTTTTT. Translating gives CASSLLQGLREKLFF.

On this clonotype itself: A much larger clone differs by one base, so this may be a read error. The rearrangement joins TRBV4-1 to TRBJ1-6; 9 bases match TRBD1. CDR3 length: 14 residues. CDR1 and CDR2 from the germline V gene are MGHRA and YSYEKL. After removal of 6 bases from V and 9 bases from J, the junction contained 6 bases not matched to a gene. The CDR3 spells CASSRTGVFSPLHF. Written as DNA, the CDR3 is TGCGCCAGCAGTCGGACAGGGGTCTTTTCACCCCTCCACTTT.

At least ten counts were recorded for this clonotype. The V and J genes are TRBV5-6 and TRBJ2-2, with D uncertain. Trimming took 3 bases from V and 6 from J, leaving 12 bases between them. Germline lookup yields CDR1 SGHDT and CDR2 YYEEEE. The CDR3 runs 14 residues. The CDR3 sequence: CASSYDGIPGELFF. DNA of the CDR3: TGTGCCAGCAGCTATGACGGCATTCCCGGGGAGCTGTTTTTT.

Here the CDR3 reads CASREEDRVNTEAFF. The DNA for the CDR3 is TGTGCCAGCAGAGAGGAGGACAGGGTGAACACTGAAGCTTTCTTT. The chain links TRBV2 to TRBJ1-1; TRBD1 aligns across 8 bases. The CDR3 runs to 15 residues. Germline loops: CDR1 SNHLY, CDR2 FYNNEI. Trimming at V came to 6 bases and at J to 0 bases, leaving 6 bases not matched to a gene.

This clonotype has a single count. The junction and the germline gene differ at one end; a read error may be behind it. V usage is TRBV29-1 and J usage is TRBJ2-3; D ambiguous. Germline loops: CDR1 SQVTM, CDR2 ANQGSEA. The CDR3 has 14 amino acids. In nucleotides, the CDR3 is TGCAGCGTTGTTTCGTGGCAGAGCACACATACGCAGTATTTT. Translating it yields CSVVSWQSTHTQYF.

Points on this clonotype: Since a much larger clone is just one base distant, this may be a read error. CDR3: CAAGAVNTEALF. The CDR3, as DNA: TGTGCCGCGGGGGCGGTAAACACTGAAGCTCTCTTT. V and J are TRBV15 and TRBJ1-1; maybe TRBD1 (6 bases). This CDR3 comprises 12 residues. Germline V gene lookup returns CDR1 LNHNV and CDR2 YYDKDF (reference sequence).

This clonotype was observed a few times. The chain joins TRBV4-1 to TRBJ2-1; 8 bases fit TRBD2. The V segment lost 4 bases and the J segment 6 bases; nucleotides outside the gene matches: 11. The CDR3 length is 16 residues. Germline assignment: CDR1 MGHRA and CDR2 YSYEKL. The CDR3 region is CASSPHLSGSLNEQFF. In DNA form, the CDR3 reads TGCGCCAGCAGCCCCCACCTCAGCGGGAGCCTCAATGAGCAGTTCTTC.

The sample holds many counts of this clonotype. The V gene is TRBV25-1, the J gene TRBJ2-3; a possible D gene is TRBD2 (6 bases). There are 17 residues in the CDR3. Germline loops: CDR1 MGHDK, CDR2 SYGVNS. V was trimmed by 0 bases and J by 7 bases, leaving 20 bases between them. The CDR3 nucleotides read TGTGCCAGCAGTGAATATCTATCACGGGGCGGGGACCATACGCAGTATTTT. Translated, it gives CASSEYLSRGGDHTQYF.

Note on this clonotype: A much larger clone differs from this one at a single base, so this may be a read error. This sequence joins TRBV4-3 and TRBJ2-6, with TRBD2 matching 8 bases. Looked up from germline, CDR1 is LGHNA and CDR2 is YSLEER. The CDR3 spans 19 residues. CDR3 sequence: CASSQVVGLVLSGANVPTF. Here the CDR3 DNA reads TGCGCCAGCAGCCAAGTCGTGGGACTAGTTCTCTCTGGGGCCAACGTCCCGACTTTC.

Of note for this clonotype: A much larger clone differs from this one at a single base, so this may be a read error. V usage is TRBV19 and J usage is TRBJ1-1; D remains unclear. Germline V CDR1 and CDR2: LNHDA, SQIVND (reference sequence). The V end was cut by 7 bases, the J end by 5 bases, with 20 bases between. The CDR3 spans 15 residues. The CDR3 DNA follows: TGTGCCAGTACTCCGGACTCGGTTACCAAGACTGAAGCTTTCTTT. Its protein product is CASTPDSVTKTEAFF.

This clonotype was seen at least ten times. The rearrangement uses TRBV24-1 and TRBJ2-2; no clear D. V gave up 8 bases and J gave up 6 bases, with 18 bases separating them. The CDR3 consists of 15 residues. CDR1 and CDR2 from the germline V gene are KGHDR and SFDVKD. The CDR3 DNA sequence: TGTGCCACCACGAAGGGTCGGACCCTTTCCGGGGAGCTGTTTTTT. This encodes CATTKGRTLSGELFF.

Notes on this clonotype: This may come from a read error, since a much larger clone is one base off. The J gene is TRBJ1-2, the V gene TRBV7-9; D remains ambiguous. Germline CDR1 SEHNR, CDR2 FQNEAQ (reference sequence). The CDR3 contains 15 residues. Here the CDR3 reads CASSHNPGTPPGCTF. The CDR3 DNA follows: TGTGCCAGCAGCCACAATCCGGGAACCCCTCCTGGCTGCACCTTC.

This clonotype came up a few times. The gene calls are TRBV19 and TRBJ1-1, with 9 bases lining up with TRBD1. In germline, CDR1 is LNHDA, CDR2 SQIVND (reference sequence). With 7 bases clipped from V and 0 bases from J, the junction kept 6 bases outside the gene matches. The CDR3 has 15 residues. CDR3 protein: CASMWGQGLNTEAFF. The CDR3 nucleotides are TGTGCCAGTATGTGGGGACAGGGATTGAACACTGAAGCTTTCTTT.

This clonotype has just a few counts. This chain links TRBV6-5 with TRBJ1-4; 7 nucleotides agree with TRBD1. The V and J ends lost 7 bases and 7 bases, in that order; junction bases with no gene match: 15. The CDR3 is 16 residues long. Germline CDR1 is MNHEY and CDR2 is SVGAGI. The chain's CDR3 is CASTQYGLEGAEKLFF. The CDR3 DNA reads as TGTGCCAGCACCCAATACGGACTTGAGGGGGCTGAAAAACTGTTTTTT.

The table lists this clonotype with a few counts. This chain joins TRBV20-1 and TRBJ2-1; 14 positions agree with TRBD2. From germline, CDR1 is DFQATT and CDR2 SNEGSKA (reference sequence). This CDR3 spans 17 amino acids. The J segment lost 4 bases and the V segment lost 8 bases, leaving 13 bases of the junction unmatched. CDR3 residues: CSTEPGTSGSWYNEQFF. DNA of the CDR3: TGCAGTACTGAACCCGGGACTAGCGGGAGCTGGTACAATGAGCAGTTCTTC.

This clonotype was observed a handful of times. The chain links TRBV4-1 to TRBJ1-1; 7 nucleotides match TRBD1. Germline V gene data show CDR1 as MGHRA and CDR2 as YSYEKL. CDR3 length: 12 amino acids. Trimming at V came to 3 bases and at J to 10 bases, leaving 5 bases not matched to a gene. CDR3 loop: CASSQTGTPAFF. CDR3 DNA sequence: TGCGCCAGCAGCCAGACAGGGACTCCAGCTTTCTTT.

As for this clonotype: Relative to the germline gene, one junction end is altered; a read error may explain this. The chain employs TRBV19 and TRBJ1-3, with D unclear. CDR1 and CDR2 from the germline V gene are LNHDA and SQIVND (reference sequence). CDR3 length: 15 amino acids. CDR3 coding DNA: TGTGCCAGTAGTATTTATGACACGTCTGGAAACACCACATATTTT. Its translation is CASSIYDTSGNTTYF.

This clonotype has at least ten counts. The rearrangement uses TRBV4-1 and TRBJ1-5, with D maybe TRBD1 (6 bases). CDR1 and CDR2 from the germline V gene are MGHRA and YSYEKL. This CDR3 comprises 18 residues. The V end lost 0 bases, the J end lost 0 bases, and 15 bases lay between the germline ends. CDR3 loop: CASSQEFATGLSNQPQHF. The CDR3 nucleotides read TGCGCCAGCAGCCAAGAATTCGCTACAGGGCTTAGCAATCAGCCCCAGCATTTT.